This passage covers 19 T cell receptor beta chains from one sample sequenced in a study of blood T cell repertoires in COVID-19. TCRdb keeps only in-frame clones here, not all; method: immunoSEQ multiplex PCR. The table has about 150,000 clones, 65% to 85% seen once; the top ten hold roughly 5.7%. Material for sequencing was PBMCs or T cells enriched from blood (not recorded which). These receptors were obtained from a woman aged 45-59 years who had been exposed to COVID-19.

The gene calls are TRBV30 and TRBJ2-1; 8 nucleotides line up with TRBD2. The CDR3 length is 19 residues. V trimming: 0 bases; J trimming: 8 bases; junction bases outside the gene matches: 21. CDR1 GTSNPN and CDR2 SVGIG come from the germline V gene (reference sequence). CDR3 sequence: CAWSVLPTAGGPREDEQFF. The CDR3 DNA reads as TGTGCCTGGAGTGTACTCCCAACGGCGGGGGGCCCGAGGGAGGATGAGCAGTTCTTC.

The chain carries TRBV27 and TRBJ2-1; 11 nucleotides agree with TRBD1. There are 16 residues in the CDR3. The V gene end was trimmed by 5 bases and the J gene end by 6 bases; junction bases not matched to a gene: 9. The germline gives CDR1 MNHEY, CDR2 SMNVEV (reference sequence). In DNA form, the CDR3 reads TGTGCCAGCAGTCTCACCGGGACAGGGGGATCCAATGAGCAGTTCTTC. This codes for CASSLTGTGGSNEQFF.

This chain connects TRBV5-1 to TRBJ2-7; perhaps TRBD2 as D (5 bases). The CDR3 loop spans 16 amino acids. Trimming took off 0 bases at V and 0 bases at J, with 13 bases between the two ends. Germline V gene sequence: CDR1 SGHRS, CDR2 YFSETQ. CDR3 amino acids: CASSLGGVRSSYEQYF. The DNA of the CDR3 is TGCGCCAGCAGCTTGGGGGGAGTCAGAAGCTCCTACGAGCAGTACTTC.

V usage is TRBV30 and J usage is TRBJ1-1, with D uncertain. CDR1 is GTSNPN and CDR2 is SVGIG in the germline V gene (reference sequence). V was trimmed by 5 bases and J by 4 bases, leaving 11 bases between them. The CDR3 is 12 residues long. The CDR3 sequence: CAWEVGSTEAFF. DNA for the CDR3: TGTGCCTGGGAGGTTGGAAGCACTGAAGCTTTCTTT.

The chain couples TRBV7-2 to TRBJ1-2, with TRBD1 matching over 7 bases. The CDR3 is made up of 16 amino acids. After removal of 6 bases from V and 6 bases from J, the junction contained 16 bases not matched to a gene. CDR1 is SGHTA, CDR2 FQGNSA, per germline. The CDR3 loop is CASRTGRQDTRHGYTF. CDR3 bases: TGTGCCAGCAGGACAGGGCGCCAGGACACACGCCATGGCTACACCTTC.

This sequence joins TRBV7-2 and TRBJ2-5, with 8 bases that match TRBD1. V lost 5 bases, J lost 4 bases, and 6 bases stayed unmatched. The CDR3 sequence is 14 residues long. CDR1 and CDR2 from the germline V gene are SGHTA and FQGNSA. The CDR3 here is CASSPQGASETQYF. CDR3 coding DNA: TGTGCCAGCAGCCCGCAGGGGGCTTCAGAGACCCAGTACTTC.

This clone has a handful of counts. The V call is TRBV7-9, the J call TRBJ2-7; 10 bases are shared with TRBD2. Trimming at V came to 5 bases and at J to 5 bases, leaving 9 bases not matched to a gene. Germline loops: CDR1 SEHNR, CDR2 FQNEAQ (reference sequence). The CDR3 totals 15 residues. The CDR3 DNA is TGTGCCAGCAGCCCCCAGGGACTAGCGTCGCACGAGCAGTACTTC. Its protein product is CASSPQGLASHEQYF. Full variable domain (missing parts from reference TRBV7-9 and TRBJ2-7): DTGVSQNPRHKITKRGQNVTFRCDPISEHNRLYWYRQTLGQGPEFLTYFQNEAQLEKSRLLSDRFSAERPKGSFSTLEIQRTEQGDSAMYLCASSPQGLASHEQYFGPGTRLTVT.

The genes are TRBV11-3 and TRBJ2-5; TRBD2 is a possible D gene (6 bases). This CDR3 comprises 18 residues. Germline V gene data show CDR1 as SGHNT and CDR2 as YENEEA. Trimming cost V 6 bases and J 4 bases, with 27 bases left between them. CDR3 region: CASRFPIRAGNDGETQYF. The CDR3, as DNA: TGTGCCAGCAGGTTCCCGATTAGGGCGGGGAATGACGGAGAGACCCAGTACTTC.

V gene TRBV5-6 combines with J gene TRBJ1-4, with unresolved D. V was trimmed by 3 bases and J by 5 bases, leaving 11 bases between them. The CDR3 loop spans 14 amino acids. The germline gives CDR1 SGHDT, CDR2 YYEEEE. CDR3 loop: CASSSLQQNEKLFF. CDR3 nucleotide sequence: TGTGCCAGCAGCTCCTTACAACAAAATGAAAAACTGTTTTTT.

The chain has TRBV27 and TRBJ2-2; no clear D. The CDR3 runs 13 residues. The V gene lost 7 bases and the J gene lost 0 bases, with 6 bases spanning the gap. Per the germline V gene, CDR1 is MNHEY and CDR2 is SMNVEV (reference sequence). The CDR3 sequence: CASKPANTGELFF. CDR3 DNA: TGTGCCAGCAAGCCCGCGAACACCGGGGAGCTGTTTTTT.

V is TRBV28 and J is TRBJ1-2; TRBD1 matches at 11 bases. The CDR3 is 15 residues long. Trimming at V came to 7 bases and at J to 8 bases, leaving 12 bases not matched to a gene. Germline CDR1 reads MDHEN; CDR2 reads SYDVKM. CDR3 region: CASTLGGTGGGGYTF. For the CDR3, the DNA is TGTGCCAGCACTCTTGGTGGGACAGGGGGAGGGGGCTACACCTTC.

The rearrangement joins TRBV29-1 to TRBJ2-5; D not certain. With 3 bases removed from V and 4 bases from J, the gap between germline ends came to 9 bases. This CDR3 spans 12 amino acids. The germline V gene has CDR1 SQVTM and CDR2 ANQGSEA. CDR3 loop: CSVEILRETQYF. CDR3 nucleotides: TGCAGCGTTGAGATTTTGCGAGAGACCCAGTACTTC.

The chain carries TRBV18 and TRBJ2-7, with D possibly being TRBD1 (6 bases). CDR1 is KGHSH, CDR2 LQKENI, per germline. V shed 2 bases and J shed 2 bases, with 22 bases lying between them. The CDR3 has 18 amino acids. CDR3 nucleotide sequence: TGTGCCAGCTCACCATTAGGGGCAGGGGCCACCTTAACCTACGAGCAGTACTTC. It yields the protein CASSPLGAGATLTYEQYF.

J is TRBJ1-6 and V is TRBV7-8, with TRBD1 matching 8 bases. Germline loops: CDR1 SGHVS, CDR2 FQNEAQ. The CDR3 sequence is 18 residues long. V trimming: 1 base; J trimming: 3 bases; junction bases outside the gene matches: 8. This CDR3 is CASSLVRGQVDYNSPLHF. The CDR3 bases are TGTGCCAGCAGCTTAGTCCGGGGACAGGTCGACTATAATTCACCCCTCCACTTT.

The sample holds a few counts of this clone. This chain connects TRBV25-1 to TRBJ1-4, with D tentatively TRBD1 (6 bases). CDR1 and CDR2 from the germline V gene are MGHDK and SYGVNS. The germline V and J ends were trimmed by 6 bases and 8 bases, with 13 bases remaining between them. This CDR3 spans 13 amino acids. Here the CDR3 DNA reads TGTGCCAGCAGGGTGACAGGAACCGAAAAACTGTTTTTT. As protein: CASRVTGTEKLFF.

This clone came up once. The CDR3 reads CASSFPPGEQYF. In DNA form, the CDR3 reads TGTGCCAGCAGCTTTCCCCCAGGCGAGCAGTACTTC. The gene calls are TRBV7-8 and TRBJ2-7; no clear D gene. The germline V gene encodes CDR1 SGHVS and CDR2 FQNEAQ. Trimming removed 3 bases from V and 6 bases from J, with 9 bases in between. The CDR3 is 12 residues long.

This clone was seen a few times. Within the sample, other DNA sequences also encode this same CDR3. The chain has TRBV19 and TRBJ2-7, with 11 bases matching TRBD1. The V segment lost 3 bases and the J segment 3 bases; nucleotides outside the gene matches: 1. In germline, CDR1 is LNHDA, CDR2 SQIVND (reference sequence). The CDR3 consists of 14 residues. CDR3 region: CASSIGTGGYEQYF. CDR3 sequence (DNA): TGTGCCAGTAGTATTGGGACAGGGGGCTACGAGCAGTACTTC.

This rearrangement joins TRBV9 to TRBJ2-7, with no clear D. The germline CDR1 and CDR2 sequences are SGDLS and YYNGEE. The CDR3 length is 14 residues. The V end lost 0 bases, the J end lost 3 bases, and 10 bases lay between the germline ends. The CDR3 sequence is CASSVAGTVYEQYF. CDR3 DNA: TGTGCCAGCAGCGTAGCAGGTACGGTCTACGAGCAGTACTTC.

The chain couples TRBV6-2 or TRBV6-3 to TRBJ2-1; 8 bases fit TRBD1. V shed 2 bases and J 4 bases; nucleotides not matched to a gene: 4. The germline gives CDR1 MNHEY, CDR2 SVGEGT. The CDR3 has 15 residues. The CDR3 sequence: CASSYPGQGYNEQFF. The CDR3 DNA sequence: TGTGCCAGCAGTTACCCCGGACAGGGTTACAATGAGCAGTTCTTC.